The 7 T cell receptor beta chains given below trace back to one sample, sequenced in a study of T-cell memory formation after mild COVID-19. Each CDR3 protein gets one entry after TCRdb re-called the 5' RACE reads with MiXCR. The table records around 510,000 distinct CDR3 sequences, less than 25% of them present only once. The material sequenced was PBMCs or a T cell subset sorted from them (not recorded which). The source is an adult woman who had mild COVID-19 (a few samples of this study predate the infection). Cell type and time point are not known.

This clonotype occurred a few times. This rearrangement joins TRBV29-1 to TRBJ2-7; D is unresolved. V lost 0 bases, J lost 2 bases, and 2 bases lay in between. The germline V gene encodes CDR1 SQVTM and CDR2 ANQGSEA. The CDR3 runs 11 residues. The CDR3 loop is CSVEEAYEQYF. The CDR3 bases are TGCAGCGTTGAAGAGGCCTACGAGCAGTACTTC.

The genes are TRBV19 and TRBJ2-1; 12 bases map to TRBD2. Germline V gene data show CDR1 as LNHDA and CDR2 as SQIVND (reference sequence). The V gene end was trimmed by 5 bases and the J gene end by 5 bases; junction bases not matched to a gene: 4. The CDR3 runs 15 residues. This CDR3 is CASSAWTSGNNEQFF. DNA for the CDR3: TGTGCCAGTAGTGCATGGACTAGCGGGAACAATGAGCAGTTCTTC. Variable domain in full (rest from reference TRBV19 and TRBJ2-1): DGGITQSPKYLFRKEGQNVTLSCEQNLNHDAMYWYRQDPGQGLRLIYYSQIVNDFQKGDIAEGYSVSREKKESFPLTVTSAQKNPTAFYLCASSAWTSGNNEQFFGPGTRLTVL.

The chain employs TRBV12-3 or TRBV12-4 and TRBJ2-2; 11 positions match TRBD1. The junction had 5 bases not matched to a gene; V was cut back by 3 bases and J by 8 bases. This CDR3 region has 15 residues. CDR3 sequence (DNA): TGTGCCAGCAGTTTGAGGACAGGGGGCGAAGGGGAGCTGTTTTTT. Protein: CASSLRTGGEGELFF.

This clonotype was recorded a few times. CDR3 amino acids: CASSFLTTGELFF. For the CDR3, the DNA is TGTGCCAGCAGTTTTTTGACGACCGGGGAGCTGTTTTTT. The genes are TRBV12-3 or TRBV12-4 and TRBJ2-2; D gene ambiguous. The ends were cut back, 3 bases at V and 5 bases at J, with 7 bases in the middle. CDR3 length equals 13 residues.

The chain carries TRBV9 and TRBJ1-4; D is ambiguous. The V end lost 5 bases, the J end lost 0 bases, and 11 bases lay between the germline ends. CDR1 and CDR2 from the germline V gene are SGDLS and YYNGEE. CDR3 length: 15 amino acids. In DNA, the CDR3 is TGTGCCAGCAGTAAGGAACCTTCAACTAATGAAAAACTGTTTTTT. Translation gives CASSKEPSTNEKLFF.

The chain is built from TRBV18 and TRBJ2-1, with D possibly called TRBD1 or TRBD2 (5 bases each). The CDR3 runs 13 residues. Trimming shortened V by 3 bases and J by 15 bases, and 18 bases separated the two germline ends. Germline values: CDR1 KGHSH, CDR2 LQKENI. This chain's CDR3 is CASSPLGEGPLFF. CDR3 DNA: TGTGCCAGCTCACCCCTTGGCGAGGGGCCCCTGTTCTTC.

This clonotype was found many times. The V and J genes are TRBV12-3 or TRBV12-4 and TRBJ1-1; 7 nucleotides align to TRBD1. Losses at the gene ends were 6 bases for V and 4 bases for J; bases not matched to a gene: 11. This CDR3 spans 15 amino acids. In nucleotides, the CDR3 is TGTGCCAGCAGCCCCCACAGGGGAGGAGGCACTGAAGCTTTCTTT. This encodes CASSPHRGGGTEAFF.